This is a list of T cell receptor beta chains from one sample in a study of regulatory T cells in long-lasting Graves disease. In TCRdb, the multiplex PCR reads were re-called with MiXCR into one record per CDR3 protein. The table has approximately 540,000 distinct CDR3 sequences, around 13% seen once. This sample was also put to use in a study of T cells in Graves' hyperthyroidism and ophthalmopathy.

The material was peripheral blood mononuclear cells (PBMCs), obtained at new diagnosis, from a patient treated with antithyroid drugs. The receptors were gathered from a woman aged 25-40 years with Graves disease. Both conserved end residues are part of each CDR3. The D gene is left open where the match is weak. Only part of the rows carry a size: once, few, many, or a class if the clone is expanded.

abundance	v_gene	d_gene	j_gene	CDR3nt	CDR3aa
many	TRBV2	TRBD1	TRBJ1-1	TGTGCCAGGAGTGGACAGGTTCCTGAAGCTTTCTTT	CARSGQVPEAFF
many	TRBV2	NA	TRBJ1-5	TGTGCCAGCAGTGGACTGCGGGGGCGCCAGCCCCAGCATTTT	CASSGLRGRQPQHF
NA	TRBV11-2	NA	TRBJ2-5	TGTGCCAGCAGCTTAGAAGGGAGGACAGTTTTTGGAGAGACCCAGTACTTC	CASSLEGRTVFGETQYF
many	TRBV7-9	TRBD2	TRBJ2-1	TGTGCCAGCAGCTTATTACTAGCGGGAGGAGGGGAGCAGTTCTTC	CASSLLLAGGGEQFF
many	TRBV19	TRBD2	TRBJ2-1	TGTGCCAGTAGCCCCGGGACTAGTCTCAATGAGCAGTTCTTC	CASSPGTSLNEQFF
few	TRBV7-9	NA	TRBJ1-1	TGTGCCAGCAGCCAAGGGTGGGAAGCTTTCTTT	CASSQGWEAFF
few	TRBV11-3	NA	TRBJ2-1	TGTGCCAGCAGCTCCGGGACCACCTCCTACAATGAGCAGTTCTTC	CASSSGTTSYNEQFF
NA	TRBV12-3/TRBV12-4	TRBD2	TRBJ2-3	TGTGCCAGCAGTTTCCTGATTGCGGGAGGGCCAATTGATACGCAGTATTTT	CASSFLIAGGPIDTQYF
NA	TRBV2	NA	TRBJ2-5	TGTGCCAGCAGTTCTGGCCCGGGGACCCAGTACTTC	CASSSGPGTQYF
NA	TRBV19	TRBD1	TRBJ2-7	TGTGCCAGTAGTATCCCGGGACAGGCGTATGAGCAGTACTTC	CASSIPGQAYEQYF
NA	TRBV7-9	NA	TRBJ1-1	TGTGCCAGCAGCCCGGACGGATTGAACACTGAAGCTTCCTTT	CASSPDGLNTEASF
many	TRBV20-1	TRBD2	TRBJ2-7	TGCAGTGCTAGTACCGCGGTTCTAGCGGTTAACTACGAGCAGTACTTC	CSASTAVLAVNYEQYF
few	TRBV2	NA	TRBJ1-5	TGTGCCAGCGCATCGGTAGGGCCCCGTAGCAATCAGCCCCAGCATTTT	CASASVGPRSNQPQHF
few	TRBV20-1	NA	TRBJ1-4	TGCAGTGCTAGAGACCCTCGCGGTGGCTCCGGTGAAAAACTGTTTTTT	CSARDPRGGSGEKLFF
many	TRBV28	NA	TRBJ2-7	TGTGCCAGCAGCCTCGGGACATGGGCCTACGAGCAGTACTTC	CASSLGTWAYEQYF
many	TRBV27	TRBD1	TRBJ1-6	TGTGCCAGCAGTTCCCGCACGACAGGGGCGAGGAATTCACCCCTCCACTTT	CASSSRTTGARNSPLHF
many	TRBV6-9	NA	TRBJ2-1	TGTGCCAGCAGTTACCGCCCGCGGAGCTCCTACAATGAGCAGTTCTTC	CASSYRPRSSYNEQFF
many	TRBV6-2/TRBV6-3	NA	TRBJ2-1	TGTGCCACCAAAGGGGAGCCGGCCTACAATGAGCAGTTCTTC	CATKGEPAYNEQFF
few	TRBV29-1	NA	TRBJ2-2	TGCAGCGTTCAGACAGTGAACACCGGGGAGCTGTTTTTT	CSVQTVNTGELFF
few	TRBV9	TRBD1	TRBJ2-2	TGTGCCAGCAGCCCCAGCCAGGGGGCGAACACCGGGGAGCTGTTTTTT	CASSPSQGANTGELFF
many	TRBV12-3/TRBV12-4	TRBD2	TRBJ2-7	TGTGCCAGCAGTAGGACGGGAGGTTTGGTCGAGCAGTACTTC	CASSRTGGLVEQYF
NA	TRBV6-5	NA	TRBJ2-5	TGTGCCAGCAGTTACTCAAGTATAGAGACCCAGTACTTC	CASSYSSIETQYF
many	TRBV7-2	TRBD1	TRBJ2-2	TGTGCCAGCGGCCCGACAGGGCGGGCCGGGGAGCTGTTTTTT	CASGPTGRAGELFF
few	TRBV19	NA	TRBJ1-5	TGTGCCAGTAGTAGACTTCAGGGAGATCAGCCCCAGCATTTT	CASSRLQGDQPQHF
many	TRBV2	NA	TRBJ2-5	TGTGCCAGCAGTGTGGGTAGGGAACGAGAGACCCAGTACTTC	CASSVGRERETQYF
NA	TRBV5-1	NA	TRBJ2-3	TGCGCCAGCAGCCCCTGGGGGACACCCCTAGGGGATACGCAGTATTTT	CASSPWGTPLGDTQYF
NA	TRBV12-3/TRBV12-4	NA	TRBJ1-6	TGTGCCAGCTGTACAGGGTCTTATAATTCACCCCTCCACTTT	CASCTGSYNSPLHF
few	TRBV19	NA	TRBJ2-3	TGTGCCAGTAGCCCCGGACGAGTAAAGGCAGATACGCAGTATTTT	CASSPGRVKADTQYF
many	TRBV18	NA	TRBJ1-2	TGTGCCAGCTCACCAAGGCGGGAACCTAACTATGGCTACACCTTC	CASSPRREPNYGYTF
many	TRBV6-2/TRBV6-3	TRBD1	TRBJ2-7	TGTGCCAGCAGTGAATCCCCGGGACAGGGTTACGAGCAGTACTTC	CASSESPGQGYEQYF
NA	TRBV6-1	NA	TRBJ1-6	TGTGCCAGCAGCAGCGAACAGGGTTTGCGGCCCCTCCACTTT	CASSSEQGLRPLHF
NA	TRBV9	NA	TRBJ1-6	TGTGCCAGTGGGTTAGCAGGGGCCATGGGACCCCTCCACTTT	CASGLAGAMGPLHF
NA	TRBV9	NA	TRBJ2-5	TGTGCCAGCAGCGTACAAGGTAGCCGAGAGACCCAGTACTTC	CASSVQGSRETQYF
many	TRBV7-3	NA	TRBJ2-3	TGTGCCAGCAGCCATGGACTCGGAGGGACAGATACGCAGTATTTT	CASSHGLGGTDTQYF
many	TRBV2	NA	TRBJ2-5	TGTGCCAGCGGCGGGGCGGGTGAGACCCAGTACTTC	CASGGAGETQYF
many	TRBV6-5	TRBD2	TRBJ2-1	TGTGCCAGCAGTTACTTTGGCGGGAGGGTCCGGGATGAGCAGTTCTTC	CASSYFGGRVRDEQFF
many	TRBV11-2	TRBD1	TRBJ1-4	TGTGCCAGCAGCAACGACAGGGGAACTAATGAAAAACTGTTTTTT	CASSNDRGTNEKLFF
many	TRBV14	TRBD2	TRBJ2-5	TGTGCCAGCAGCCAAGGGTTCGTCGGGAGGAAAGAGACCCAGTACTTC	CASSQGFVGRKETQYF
many	TRBV13	NA	TRBJ2-1	TGTGCCAGCAGCTTAGGAGGTGGGGACCACAATGAGCAGTTCTTC	CASSLGGGDHNEQFF
many	TRBV2	TRBD2	TRBJ2-1	TGTGCCAGATGCCGCGGGGCGGGAGGGGAATACAATGAGCAGTTCTTC	CARCRGAGGEYNEQFF